These 8 T cell receptor beta chains were sequenced from one sample in a study of blood T cell repertoires in COVID-19. Repertoires were generated with immunoSEQ multiplex PCR, while TCRdb's copy carries only in-frame clones and drops some. The profile shows roughly 130,000 clones, 84% of them singletons. Sample: PBMCs or T cells enriched from blood (not recorded which). The receptors here all came from a woman aged 45 to 65 with acute COVID-19.

Only one count was recorded for this clone. The rearrangement joins TRBV7-2 to TRBJ2-1; 10 bases are shared with TRBD2. Germline V gives CDR1 SGHTA, CDR2 FQGNSA. V trimming: 8 bases; J trimming: 8 bases; junction bases outside the gene matches: 6. This CDR3 is 13 amino acids long. The CDR3 here is CASGSGRYDEQFF. The DNA for the CDR3 is TGTGCCAGCGGTAGCGGGAGGTACGATGAGCAGTTCTTC.

This clone has a single count. V and J are TRBV2 and TRBJ2-1, with 15 bases matching TRBD2. Germline CDR1 SNHLY, CDR2 FYNNEI. V lost 8 bases and J lost 4; bases outside the gene matches: 6. The CDR3 is 16 residues long. CDR3 protein: CASLRTSGGGYNEQFF. As DNA, the CDR3 is TGTGCCAGCTTAAGGACTAGCGGGGGGGGATACAATGAGCAGTTCTTC.

The chain joins TRBV4-3 to TRBJ1-3; TRBD1 aligns across 8 bases. This CDR3 is built from 15 residues. Germline V lookup: CDR1 LGHNA, CDR2 YSLEER. J was trimmed by 3 bases and V by 4 bases; bases with no gene match: 5. The chain's CDR3 is CASSPDRGRGNTIYF. The CDR3 bases are TGCGCCAGCAGCCCCGACAGGGGTCGTGGAAACACCATATATTTT.

This clone was seen just once. This rearrangement joins TRBV27 to TRBJ2-7; 9 positions agree with TRBD2. V was clipped by 5 bases and J by 6 bases; unmatched bases: 11. This CDR3 has 15 residues. Per germline, CDR1 MNHEY and CDR2 SMNVEV (reference sequence). The chain's CDR3 is CASSQGNSGRFEQYF. As DNA, the CDR3 is TGTGCCAGCAGTCAAGGTAATAGCGGGAGATTCGAGCAGTACTTC.

The chain carries TRBV19 and TRBJ1-2; D possibly corresponds to TRBD1 (5 bases). CDR3 length: 15 amino acids. CDR1 is LNHDA, CDR2 SQIVND, per germline (reference sequence). V was cut by 2 bases and J by 0 bases, with 10 bases left in between. The CDR3 DNA reads as TGTGCCAGTAGTATACGATCCAGGGCTAACTATGGCTACACCTTC. It codes for CASSIRSRANYGYTF.

V and J are TRBV7-3 and TRBJ1-6, with D unclear. Germline V gene lookup returns CDR1 SGHTA and CDR2 FQGTGA. The CDR3 is 14 amino acids. V shed 3 bases and J shed 7 bases, with 10 bases lying between them. CDR3 sequence reads: CASSFEGRNSPLHF. The CDR3 DNA follows: TGTGCCAGCAGCTTCGAGGGCAGAAATTCACCCCTCCACTTT.

The chain links TRBV9 to TRBJ1-1; TRBD1 matches at 10 bases. Unmatched junction bases numbered 4, after V lost 0 bases and J lost 8 bases. CDR3 size: 14 residues. Germline V lookup: CDR1 SGDLS, CDR2 YYNGEE. The CDR3 region is CASSVDQDRGEAFF. CDR3 DNA sequence: TGTGCCAGCAGCGTAGATCAGGACAGGGGGGAAGCTTTCTTT.

The chain couples TRBV27 to TRBJ1-5, with D unresolved. The CDR3 covers 15 residues. Germline CDR1 reads MNHEY; CDR2 reads SMNVEV (reference sequence). V lost 3 bases, J lost 4 bases, and 13 bases lay in between. The CDR3 region has the DNA TGTGCCAGCAGTTTTAGAGGGTATGGGAATCAGCCCCAGCATTTT. It specifies CASSFRGYGNQPQHF.